A selection of T cell receptor beta chains follows, all from one sample in a study of blood T cell repertoires in COVID-19. Using immunoSEQ multiplex PCR, the repertoire was profiled, and TCRdb retains in-frame clones only, with some absent. The table includes some 190,000 clones, 70% to 90% detected once. Source material: peripheral blood. Receptors originate from a man aged 25 to 40 with acute or convalescent COVID-19. Each CDR3 is given with its conserved first and last residue. The D gene is left open where the match is weak. Rows give clone size only sometimes, using once, few, many, or a class for an expanded clone.

clone_size | d_call | j_call | v_call | cdr3_aa | cdr3_nt
- | - | TRBJ1-5 | TRBV12-5 | CASGSYNWPQHF | TGTGCTAGTGGTTCCTATAATTGGCCCCAGCATTTT
- | TRBD1 | TRBJ1-2 | TRBV5-1 | CASSRDRVDGYTF | TGCGCCAGCAGCCGGGACAGGGTCGACGGCTACACCTTC
- | TRBD2 | TRBJ2-5 | TRBV3-1/TRBV3-2 | CASSQSMLAGEETQYF | TGTGCCAGCAGCCAAAGTATGCTAGCGGGAGAAGAGACCCAGTACTTC
- | - | TRBJ1-1 | TRBV28 | CASSFNPVNTEAFF | TGTGCCAGCAGTTTCAACCCAGTGAACACTGAAGCTTTCTTT
- | TRBD1 | TRBJ1-2 | TRBV2 | CASMPDRGFDYGYTF | TGTGCCAGCATGCCCGACAGGGGGTTCGACTATGGCTACACCTTC
- | TRBD2 | TRBJ2-1 | TRBV11-2 | CASSFLLGGLVNEQFF | TGTGCCAGCAGCTTCCTTTTGGGGGGGTTAGTCAATGAGCAGTTCTTC
- | TRBD2 | TRBJ2-7 | TRBV7-3 | CASSSGTSGPYEQYF | TGTGCCAGCAGCTCCGGGACTAGCGGCCCCTACGAGCAGTACTTC
- | TRBD2 | TRBJ2-3 | TRBV29-1 | CSARPSGGANTQYF | TGCAGCGCCAGACCTAGCGGGGGGGCTAATACGCAGTATTTT
once | - | TRBJ1-1 | TRBV21-1 | CASSPCAGTGARVTLNTEAFF | TGTGCCAGCAGCCCGTGCGCCGGGACAGGGGCGCGCGTGACTTTGAACACTGAAGCTTTCTTT
- | - | TRBJ1-2 | TRBV28 | CASSLEVKVYGYTF | TGTGCCAGCAGTTTGGAGGTAAAAGTATATGGCTACACCTTC
- | - | TRBJ2-3 | TRBV28 | CASTPISGRGTDTQYF | TGTGCCAGCACCCCCATCTCGGGCAGGGGTACAGATACGCAGTATTTT
many | TRBD1 | TRBJ1-1 | TRBV6-5 | CASSHRTGTNTEAFF | TGTGCCAGCAGTCACCGGACAGGGACAAACACTGAAGCTTTCTTT
- | - | TRBJ2-2 | TRBV9 | CASSQGVAGELFF | TGTGCCAGCAGCCAAGGAGTAGCCGGGGAGCTGTTTTTT
- | - | TRBJ1-1 | TRBV5-1 | CASGDTNTEAFF | TGCGCCAGCGGGGACACCAACACTGAAGCTTTCTTT
- | TRBD2 | TRBJ2-3 | TRBV15 | CATSRGTSGQVDTQYF | TGTGCCACCAGCAGGGGGACTAGCGGACAAGTAGATACGCAGTATTTT
- | - | TRBJ1-5 | TRBV27 | CASSPVDQPQHF | TGTGCCAGCAGTCCGGTAGATCAGCCCCAGCATTTT
- | TRBD2 | TRBJ2-7 | TRBV5-1 | CASSPRLAGVYEQYF | TGCGCCAGCAGCCCTCGCTTGGCGGGAGTATACGAGCAGTACTTC
- | - | TRBJ1-4 | TRBV25-1 | CASSYRVQEKLFF | TGTGCCAGCTCCTACAGGGTACAGGAAAAACTGTTTTTT
- | - | TRBJ2-1 | TRBV6-5 | CASSPEDRTRGEQFF | TGTGCCAGCAGTCCCGAAGACAGAACCCGGGGGGAGCAGTTCTTC
- | - | TRBJ1-1 | TRBV7-3 | CASSLSAGSTEAFF | TGTGCCAGCAGCTTATCCGCAGGTTCAACTGAAGCTTTCTTT
- | TRBD1 | TRBJ2-7 | TRBV6-6 | CASSPEQGQSYEQYF | TGTGCCAGCAGCCCTGAACAGGGGCAATCCTACGAGCAGTACTTC
- | - | TRBJ1-2 | TRBV6-6 | CASILLGEPANYGYTF | TGTGCCAGCATCTTACTCGGAGAGCCCGCTAACTATGGCTACACCTTC
- | - | TRBJ1-1 | TRBV28 | CASNHQGTEAFF | TGTGCCAGCAACCATCAGGGCACTGAAGCTTTCTTT
- | - | TRBJ1-4 | TRBV6-1 | CASSEAARAGEKLFF | TGTGCCAGCAGTGAAGCTGCCAGGGCTGGGGAAAAACTGTTTTTT
- | TRBD2 | TRBJ2-2 | TRBV7-3 | CASSALTSGGNGELFF | TGTGCCAGCAGCGCCCTAACTAGCGGGGGGAACGGGGAGCTGTTTTTT
- | - | TRBJ1-3 | TRBV5-6 | CASSSARVRSSGNTIYF | TGTGCCAGCAGCTCGGCGAGGGTGCGGTCCTCTGGAAACACCATATATTTT
- | TRBD2 | TRBJ2-1 | TRBV28 | CASSLTSGTSDRNEQFF | TGTGCCAGCAGTCTCACTTCCGGGACTAGCGATCGCAATGAGCAGTTCTTC
- | TRBD2 | TRBJ2-3 | TRBV28 | CASRSGTRTDTQYF | TGTGCCAGCAGAAGCGGGACCCGCACAGATACGCAGTATTTT
- | - | TRBJ2-1 | TRBV6-6 | CASSRGLGLSYNEQFF | TGTGCCAGCAGCCGTGGACTGGGCCTCTCCTACAATGAGCAGTTCTTC
- | - | TRBJ1-2 | TRBV6-2/TRBV6-3 | CASSYNWQAFYGYTF | TGTGCCAGCAGTTACAACTGGCAGGCTTTCTATGGCTACACCTTC
- | TRBD1 | TRBJ2-2 | TRBV19 | CASQRQGAPGELFF | TGTGCCAGTCAACGGCAGGGGGCTCCCGGGGAGCTGTTTTTT
- | - | TRBJ1-2 | TRBV28 | CASSFIRYGYTF | TGTGCCAGCTCCTTTATCCGCTATGGCTACACCTTC
- | TRBD2 | TRBJ2-1 | TRBV3-1/TRBV3-2 | CASSPSGRSNEQFF | TGTGCCAGCAGCCCGAGCGGGAGGTCCAATGAGCAGTTCTTC
- | - | TRBJ1-5 | TRBV7-3 | CASSPGGEGNQPQHF | TGTGCCAGCAGCCCCGGGGGGGAAGGCAATCAGCCCCAGCATTTT
- | - | TRBJ1-1 | TRBV11-3 | CASSLGGTPNTEAFF | TGTGCCAGCAGCTTAGGGGGGACACCGAACACTGAAGCTTTCTTT
- | - | TRBJ2-5 | TRBV5-1 | CASSPGNAGETQYF | TGCGCCAGCAGCCCGGGGAACGCCGGTGAGACCCAGTACTTC
- | - | TRBJ1-4 | TRBV4-1 | CASSQGLIGSGGEKLFF | TGCGCCAGCAGCCAAGGATTAATTGGAAGCGGTGGTGAAAAACTGTTTTTT
once | - | TRBJ1-2 | TRBV7-2 | CASSLGVLGGDGGSYTF | TGTGCCAGCAGCTTAGGGGTCCTCGGGGGTGATGGGGGTAGCTACACCTTC
- | TRBD1 | TRBJ1-1 | TRBV5-4 | CASSSQGQGRGTEAFF | TGTGCCAGCAGCTCCCAAGGACAGGGGAGAGGCACTGAAGCTTTCTTT
- | TRBD2 | TRBJ2-3 | TRBV28 | CASSSTSGRGNF | TGTGCCAGCAGTTCAACTAGCGGGAGGGGCAATTTT
- | - | TRBJ2-7 | TRBV5-5 | CASSPRGSAPNEQYF | TGTGCCAGCAGCCCCCGAGGTTCCGCTCCGAATGAGCAGTACTTC
- | - | TRBJ1-2 | TRBV19 | CASRWGRGYTF | TGTGCCAGTAGATGGGGGCGGGGCTACACCTTC
- | - | TRBJ1-2 | TRBV28 | CASSNSSYGYTF | TGTGCCAGCAGCAACAGCTCCTATGGCTACACCTTC
- | TRBD2 | TRBJ2-1 | TRBV2 | CASNAQGLVDSQFF | TGTGCCAGCAACGCGCAGGGACTAGTCGATTCGCAGTTCTTC
- | - | TRBJ2-2 | TRBV30 | CAWSFAVSGELFF | TGTGCCTGGAGTTTTGCAGTTTCGGGGGAGCTGTTTTTT
- | - | TRBJ2-2 | TRBV9 | CASSARQRAVTGELFF | TGTGCCAGCAGCGCAAGACAGCGGGCAGTCACCGGGGAGCTGTTTTTT
- | - | TRBJ1-4 | TRBV6-1 | CASSESPLVKLFF | TGTGCCAGCAGTGAAAGCCCTCTCGTAAAACTGTTTTTT
few | - | TRBJ1-2 | TRBV14 | CASSQGRSYGYTF | TGTGCCAGCAGCCAAGGCCGGTCCTATGGCTACACCTTC
- | - | TRBJ2-1 | TRBV4-1 | CASSQGLVSIDEQFF | TGCGCCAGCAGCCAAGGTTTGGTATCTATCGATGAGCAGTTCTTC
- | - | TRBJ1-4 | TRBV7-9 | CASSSTGLGEKLFF | TGTGCCAGCAGCTCCACGGGGTTGGGTGAAAAACTGTTTTTT
- | - | TRBJ1-1 | TRBV30 | CAWKGGGAEAFF | TGTGCCTGGAAGGGGGGGGGAGCCGAAGCTTTCTTT
- | - | TRBJ1-5 | TRBV6-6 | CASSHNRAQPQHF | TGTGCCAGCAGTCACAACAGGGCTCAGCCCCAGCATTTT
- | - | TRBJ1-2 | TRBV15 | CATSRDQGHVYGYTF | TGTGCCACCAGCAGAGATCAGGGGCACGTCTATGGCTACACCTTC
few | - | TRBJ1-4 | TRBV24-1 | CATSDTNQGANEKLFF | TGTGCCACCAGTGACACGAACCAGGGTGCCAATGAAAAACTGTTTTTT
- | - | TRBJ1-6 | TRBV6-6 | CASSYSVEGYSPLHF | TGTGCCAGCAGTTACTCTGTTGAGGGTTATTCACCCCTCCACTTT
- | - | TRBJ1-1 | TRBV30 | CAWSVGGNTEAFF | TGTGCCTGGAGTGTAGGGGGGAACACTGAAGCTTTCTTT
- | TRBD2 | TRBJ2-4 | TRBV7-3 | CASSQGTSNNIQYF | TGTGCCAGCAGCCAGGGGACTAGTAACAACATTCAGTACTTC
- | TRBD1 | TRBJ1-2 | TRBV6-6 | CASTQSGQGVWGYTF | TGTGCCAGCACCCAATCGGGGCAGGGGGTATGGGGCTACACCTTC
- | - | TRBJ1-4 | TRBV25-1 | CASSVGLRATMDEKLFF | TGTGCCAGCAGTGTTGGGTTACGAGCGACGATGGATGAAAAACTGTTTTTT